This record concerns one TCR beta chain sequence. The CDR3 loop spans 14 amino acids. Germline V gives CDR1 MNHEY, CDR2 SMNVEV (reference sequence). J gave up 6 bases and V 6 bases, and 8 bases lay outside the gene matches. The data stem from a study of blood T cell repertoires in COVID-19. Study at large: Italy, Spain and the United States were the sources of the convalescent and acute COVID-19 samples. Sources were T cells, B-cell-depleted T cells, or PBMCs; the material itself was cDNA or gDNA.

Clones were sequenced by immunoSEQ multiplex PCR, and TCRdb holds only the in-frame ones, with some missing. The sample consists of over 300,000 clones, 90% of them appearing once. The sequence was collected from a young man with active or convalescent COVID-19. The material sequenced was peripheral blood. V and J are TRBV27 and TRBJ2-7; 10 bases are a match to TRBD2. The CDR3 DNA sequence: TGTGCCAGCAGCGATACTAGCGGGGACTTCGAGCAGTACTTC. Its translation: CASSDTSGDFEQYF.